This TCR beta chain stems from a study of beta chain features in type 1 diabetes. Study outcomes and limitations: All four CD4+ subsets from Type 1 diabetes patients carried moderately but significantly shorter TCRB CDR3s. The cDNA sequencing approach could over-represent high-TCR-expressing cells.

cDNA synthesis used the whole RNA isolate, giving expressed TCRB sequences. Sequencing was performed with immunoSEQ multiplex PCR; in TCRdb, only in-frame clones are kept and a portion is missing. The table includes approximately 360,000 clones, roughly 12% detected once. As concerns this clone: Its antigen is not known.

The J segment lost 5 bases and the V segment lost 5 bases, leaving 12 bases of the junction unmatched. The V gene's germline CDR1 is LNHDA and CDR2 SQIVND (reference sequence). The CDR3 has 16 residues. The chain carries TRBV19 and TRBJ2-1, with 7 bases matching TRBD2. The clonotype comes from a woman between 18 and 30 years old with type 1 diabetes. The sequencing input was naive CD4+ T cells from blood. The CDR3 loop is CASSSIGRESHNEQFF. The CDR3 coding sequence is TGTGCCAGTAGTTCAATAGGGCGGGAGTCCCACAATGAGCAGTTCTTC. The full variable domain, completed using reference TRBV19 and TRBJ2-1, is DGGITQSPKYLFRKEGQNVTLSCEQNLNHDAMYWYRQDPGQGLRLIYYSQIVNDFQKGDIAEGYSVSREKKESFPLTVTSAQKNPTAFYLCASSSIGRESHNEQFFGPGTRLTVL.